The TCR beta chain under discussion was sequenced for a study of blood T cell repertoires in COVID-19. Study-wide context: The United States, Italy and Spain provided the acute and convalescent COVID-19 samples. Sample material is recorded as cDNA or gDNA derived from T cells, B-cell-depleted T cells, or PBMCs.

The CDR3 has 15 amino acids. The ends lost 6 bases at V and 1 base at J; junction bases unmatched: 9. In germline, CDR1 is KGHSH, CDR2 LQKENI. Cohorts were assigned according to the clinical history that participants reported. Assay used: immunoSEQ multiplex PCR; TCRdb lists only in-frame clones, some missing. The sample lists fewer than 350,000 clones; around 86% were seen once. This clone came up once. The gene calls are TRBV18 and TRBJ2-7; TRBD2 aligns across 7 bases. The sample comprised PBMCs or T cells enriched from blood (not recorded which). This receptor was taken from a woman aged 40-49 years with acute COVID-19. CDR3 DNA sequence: TGTGCCAGCTCGCCCGGGGGGAAGGGTTCCTACGAGCAGTACTTC. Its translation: CASSPGGKGSYEQYF.